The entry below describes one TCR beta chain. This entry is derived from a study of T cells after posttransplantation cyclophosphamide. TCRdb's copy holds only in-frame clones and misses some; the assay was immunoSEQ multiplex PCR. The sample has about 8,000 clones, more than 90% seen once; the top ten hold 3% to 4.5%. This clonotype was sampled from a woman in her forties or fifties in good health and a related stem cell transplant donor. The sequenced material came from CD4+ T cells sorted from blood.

CDR3 protein: CASSQDWGGLGNEKLFF. CDR3 nucleotides: TGTGCCAGCAGCCAAGATTGGGGGGGGCTGGGTAATGAAAAACTGTTTTTT. This rearrangement joins TRBV4-2 to TRBJ1-4, with D perhaps matching TRBD1 (6 bases). CDR3 size: 17 residues. CDR1 and CDR2 from the germline V gene are LGHNA and YNFKEQ. Trimming left V 0 bases short and J 4 bases short, with 15 bases between.